This TCR beta chain was documented in a study of T-cell reconstitution after alpha-beta-depleted transplantation in children. Unique molecular identifiers were used to barcode this TCRbeta library. TCRdb reprocessed the PCR reads via MiXCR and lists one record per CDR3 protein. This table holds hundreds of thousands of distinct CDR3 sequences, about 10% found once. Germline-derived CDR1 and CDR2 are SGHRS and YFSETQ. The CDR3 loop spans 13 amino acids. V lost 4 bases and J lost 5; bases outside the gene matches: 6. The rearrangement links TRBV5-1 to TRBJ2-7, with 7 bases that match TRBD2. This clonotype originated in a human donor who donated a stem cell graft to a child with acute myeloid leukemia. The material sequenced was PBMCs from the stem cell graft donor, taken from the stem cell graft. The CDR3 is CASSPAGLNEQYF. The CDR3 bases are TGCGCCAGCAGCCCAGCGGGACTGAACGAGCAGTACTTC. Full variable domain (missing parts from reference TRBV5-1 and TRBJ2-7): KAGVTQTPRYLIKTRGQQVTLSCSPISGHRSVSWYQQTPGQGLQFLFEYFSETQRNKGNFPGRFSGRQFSNSRSEMNVSTLELGDSALYLCASSPAGLNEQYFGPGTRLTVT.